Presented here are 31 T cell receptor beta chains from one specimen sequenced in a study of CD8+CD57+ T cells in acquired aplastic anemia. Genomic DNA was employed as the template in profiling TCR beta VDJ and CDR3. A single record per CDR3 protein comes from TCRdb applying MiXCR to the reads. The sample yields around 200,000 distinct CDR3 sequences, more than 45% seen once. All patients picked for sequencing had shown, by flow cytometry, an expansion of CD8+CD57+ cells. Sequenced material: sorted CD4+, CD8+, or CD8+CD57+ T cells (not recorded which) from PBMCs. The receptors originated from a human donor with aplastic anemia.

This clonotype was counted once. Likely a read error: the CDR3 ends without its conserved phenylalanine or tryptophan. This chain uses TRBV25-1 with TRBJ1-1; TRBD1 is a possible D gene (5 bases). Germline lookup yields CDR1 MGHDK and CDR2 SYGVNS. The V and J ends lost 8 bases and 3 bases respectively, with 13 bases between them. CDR3 size: 13 residues. CDR3 region: CASSLGGDTEAFL. CDR3 DNA sequence: TGTGCCAGCTCCCTCGGAGGGGACACTGAAGCTTTCCTT.

This clonotype was recorded many times. The chain carries TRBV12-3 or TRBV12-4 and TRBJ1-1; D is ambiguous. This CDR3 is 14 amino acids long. The ends were cut back, 7 bases at V and 10 bases at J, with 22 bases in the middle. The chain's CDR3 is CASTTYTRTVAAFF. CDR3 DNA: TGTGCCAGCACCACGTACACCCGAACAGTCGCAGCTTTCTTT.

V and J are TRBV10-2 and TRBJ1-5; 8 nucleotides agree with TRBD1. Trimming took 10 bases from V and 5 from J; bases not matched to a gene: 4. The CDR3 sequence is 12 residues long. CDR1 and CDR2 from the germline V gene are WSHSY and SAAADI. In DNA form, the CDR3 reads TGCGCCATCTCGACAGGGGATCAGCCCCAGCATTTT. Translation gives CAISTGDQPQHF.

The chain uses TRBV29-1 and TRBJ2-7, with 7 positions matching TRBD1. The length of the CDR3 is 13 residues. V gave up 7 bases and J gave up 2 bases; unmatched junction bases: 8. Per germline, CDR1 SQVTM and CDR2 ANQGSEA. The CDR3, as DNA: TGCAGCGCTACCGGGACAGCAACCTACGAGCAGTACTTC. Residues: CSATGTATYEQYF.

This chain connects TRBV2 to TRBJ2-6; no firm D call. Germline lookup yields CDR1 SNHLY and CDR2 FYNNEI. The length of the CDR3 is 15 residues. The germline V and J ends were trimmed by 6 bases and 0 bases, with 9 bases remaining between them. The CDR3 DNA reads as TGTGCCAGCAGCCCCACGGTCTCTGGGGCCAACGTCCTGACTTTC. Protein sequence: CASSPTVSGANVLTF. The entire variable domain, with the rest obtained from reference TRBV2 and TRBJ2-6, is as follows: EPEVTQTPSHQVTQMGQEVILRCVPISNHLYFYWYRQILGQKVEFLVSFYNNEISEKSEIFDDQFSVERPDGSNFTLKIRSTKLEDSAMYFCASSPTVSGANVLTFGAGSRLTVL.

This clonotype was observed at least ten times. CDR3 DNA sequence: TGTGCCAGCAGAGGGACAGGGGGTCCCTACGAGCAGTACTTC. Its translation is CASRGTGGPYEQYF. The gene calls are TRBV6-1 and TRBJ2-7; TRBD1 agrees at 11 bases. CDR3 length equals 14 residues. The V segment lost 6 bases and the J segment 2 bases; nucleotides outside the gene matches: 3. Germline V lookup: CDR1 MNHNS, CDR2 SASEGT.

This clonotype was counted many times. The DNA of the CDR3 is TGTGCCAGCAGTCTGGCTCGACTAGCCGACGAGCAGTACTTC. It is translated as CASSLARLADEQYF. The V call is TRBV12-3 or TRBV12-4, the J call TRBJ2-7, with TRBD2 matching over 7 bases. The CDR3 is 14 amino acids. V dropped 5 bases and J dropped 5; count of bases not matched to a gene: 9.

V and J are TRBV12-3 or TRBV12-4 and TRBJ2-3; no firm D call. Trimming shortened V by 4 bases and J by 0 bases, and 8 bases separated the two germline ends. The CDR3 covers 14 residues. The CDR3 here is CASSYPDSTDTQYF. The CDR3 DNA reads as TGTGCCAGCAGTTACCCAGACAGCACAGATACGCAGTATTTT.

The V and J genes are TRBV6-2 or TRBV6-3 and TRBJ1-1; 8 nucleotides line up with TRBD1. V lost 3 bases, J lost 5 bases, and 14 bases stayed unmatched. This CDR3 spans 17 amino acids. Germline CDR1 MNHEY, CDR2 SVGEGT. CDR3 sequence: CASSYPSSRTGWTEAFF. Here the CDR3 DNA reads TGTGCCAGCAGTTATCCCTCCTCGCGGACAGGGTGGACTGAAGCTTTCTTT.

The sample holds many counts of this clonotype. V is TRBV9 and J is TRBJ1-1; 8 bases map to TRBD1. This CDR3 comprises 14 residues. In germline, CDR1 is SGDLS, CDR2 YYNGEE. With V trimmed by 4 bases and J by 3 bases, 5 bases remained unmatched. DNA for the CDR3: TGTGCCAGCAGCTCCGGACAGGGTGACACTGAAGCTTTCTTT. This translates into CASSSGQGDTEAFF.

Of note for this clonotype: A much bigger clone sits one base away, suggesting this may be a read error. Because it lacks the conserved phenylalanine or tryptophan at the end, this CDR3 is likely a read error. The DNA for the CDR3 is TGTGCTAGTGGCACGTTAACGGGCTCCTACGAGCAGTACTCC. Its translation is CASGTLTGSYEQYS. J is TRBJ2-7 and V is TRBV25-1; the D is unclear. The CDR3 is made up of 14 amino acids. Germline assignment: CDR1 MGHDK and CDR2 SYGVNS.

This clonotype was counted at least ten times. The V and J genes are TRBV20-1 and TRBJ2-7, with 8 bases identical to TRBD2. The CDR3 runs 16 residues. Germline trimming cut 0 bases from V and 5 bases from J; bases unmatched to any gene: 12. Germline loops: CDR1 DFQATT, CDR2 SNEGSKA (reference sequence). CDR3 bases: TGCAGTGCTAGAGAGTTCAGCGGGAGATCTTACCACGAGCAGTACTTC. Residues: CSAREFSGRSYHEQYF.

This sequence joins TRBV19 and TRBJ1-1, with no clear D. Between the trimmed V and J ends, which lost 4 bases and 4 bases, there was a span of 10 bases. Germline loops: CDR1 LNHDA, CDR2 SQIVND (reference sequence). The CDR3 consists of 13 residues. The CDR3 DNA follows: TGTGCCAGTAGTACCGTACGGGGCACTGAAGCTTTCTTT. This codes for CASSTVRGTEAFF.

The sample holds a few counts of this clonotype. The genes are TRBV29-1 and TRBJ2-2, with unresolved D. The CDR3 extends over 13 amino acids. The V end lost 4 bases, the J end lost 3 bases, and 9 bases lay between the germline ends. Germline lookup yields CDR1 SQVTM and CDR2 ANQGSEA. The CDR3 coding sequence is TGCAGCGTTGTTAGCATTGACACCGGGGAGCTGTTTTTT. It translates to CSVVSIDTGELFF.

This sequence joins TRBV7-2 and TRBJ2-5; D remains ambiguous. Deletions cut 9 bases from V and 5 bases from J, with 16 bases between. Germline CDR1 SGHTA, CDR2 FQGNSA. This CDR3 has 13 residues. In DNA, the CDR3 is TGTGCCAGTAGCCTCCTCGGCTCGGAGACCCAGTACTTC. It specifies CASSLLGSETQYF.

This clonotype was observed a handful of times. CDR3 sequence (DNA): TGCGCCAGCAGCTCGGGACAGGGGGGTGGAAACACCATATATTTT. Its translation: CASSSGQGGGNTIYF. The V and J genes are TRBV5-1 and TRBJ1-3; 11 bases are shared with TRBD1. The V gene's germline CDR1 is SGHRS and CDR2 YFSETQ. The CDR3 covers 15 residues. With 3 bases clipped from V and 3 bases from J, the junction kept 2 bases outside the gene matches.

This clonotype was observed a handful of times. Its ends do not fully match the called genes, so a read error is possible. This chain uses TRBV10-3 with TRBJ1-5; TRBD1 might be the D (5 bases). Looked up from germline, CDR1 is ENHRY and CDR2 is SYGVKD. The CDR3 consists of 14 residues. The DNA for the CDR3 is TGTGCCAGCAGTGACAGCTATAGCAATCAGCCCCAGCATTTT. It yields the protein CASSDSYSNQPQHF.

There are a few counts of this clonotype. This sequence joins TRBV18 and TRBJ2-7; TRBD1 matches at 8 bases. CDR1 is KGHSH, CDR2 LQKENI, per germline. Germline trimming cut 6 bases from V and 7 bases from J; bases unmatched to any gene: 8. This CDR3 region has 13 residues. CDR3 nucleotide sequence: TGTGCCAGCTCCAGACTACAGGGGGAGGAGCAGTACTTC. Its protein product is CASSRLQGEEQYF. Full variable domain (missing parts from reference TRBV18 and TRBJ2-7): NAGVMQNPRHLVRRRGQEARLRCSPMKGHSHVYWYRQLPEEGLKFMVYLQKENIIDESGMPKERFSAEFPKEGPSILRIQQVVRGDSAAYFCASSRLQGEEQYFGPGTRLTVT.

The chain links TRBV20-1 to TRBJ2-7, with 10 bases matching TRBD1. J gave up 7 bases and V 6 bases, and 12 bases lay outside the gene matches. The CDR3 totals 14 residues. Germline assignment: CDR1 DFQATT and CDR2 SNEGSKA (reference sequence). CDR3 bases: TGCAGTGCGCATCCGGGACAGGGGCCCTGGGAGCAGTACTTC. This codes for CSAHPGQGPWEQYF.

As regards this clonotype: The junction departs from germline at one end; a sequencing error may be responsible. The rearrangement joins TRBV15 to TRBJ1-5; 7 bases agree with TRBD1. Germline V gene data show CDR1 as LNHNV and CDR2 as YYDKDF (reference sequence). The CDR3 has 14 amino acids. CDR3 residues: CVTSPTGIYQPQHF. DNA of the CDR3: TGTGTCACCAGTCCGACAGGGATATACCAGCCCCAGCATTTT.

The genes are TRBV10-3 and TRBJ2-5, with a possible D match to TRBD2 (6 bases). Germline lookup yields CDR1 ENHRY and CDR2 SYGVKD. The CDR3 has 15 residues. Trimming took 10 bases from V and 5 from J, leaving 23 bases between them. The chain's CDR3 is CATRPQRAKGETQYF. The CDR3 DNA is TGTGCCACCAGGCCCCAGCGGGCCAAAGGGGAGACCCAGTACTTC.

This clonotype came up many times. The gene calls are TRBV5-6 and TRBJ1-6; 8 bases match TRBD1. Germline V gives CDR1 SGHDT, CDR2 YYEEEE. J lost 8 bases, V lost 0 bases, and 7 bases had no gene match. The CDR3 sequence is 16 residues long. This CDR3 is CASSLVSGGAYSPLHF. CDR3 coding DNA: TGTGCCAGCAGCTTGGTGTCAGGGGGCGCTTATTCACCCCTCCACTTT.

The gene calls are TRBV6-1 and TRBJ1-2; the match to TRBD1 covers 7 bases. The CDR3 totals 16 residues. From germline, CDR1 is MNHNS and CDR2 SASEGT. V shed 7 bases, J shed 4 bases, and the junction held 15 bases outside the gene matches. CDR3 sequence (DNA): TGTGCCAGCAAAGAGCCTTACGGGACAGACCTCTATGGCTACACCTTC. Protein sequence: CASKEPYGTDLYGYTF.

This clonotype showed up many times. The V and J genes are TRBV14 and TRBJ2-5; D gene uncertain. V dropped 4 bases and J dropped 1 base, with 13 bases sitting between them. Germline CDR1 and CDR2: SGHDN and FVKESK. This CDR3 contains 15 residues. DNA for the CDR3: TGTGCCAGCAGCCTTATCAGGCAGCCCCAAGAGACCCAGTACTTC. Translating gives CASSLIRQPQETQYF.

The chain combines TRBV20-1 with TRBJ2-7; D call uncertain. The V end lost 3 bases, the J end lost 2 bases, and 8 bases lay between the germline ends. The CDR3 contains 12 residues. CDR1 is DFQATT, CDR2 SNEGSKA, per germline (reference sequence). The CDR3 here is CSARGGPYEQYF. The CDR3 DNA reads TGCAGTGCTAGGGGCGGACCCTACGAGCAGTACTTC.

The rearrangement joins TRBV29-1 to TRBJ1-3; 10 positions agree with TRBD1. The CDR3 is 16 amino acids. The V gene's germline CDR1 is SQVTM and CDR2 ANQGSEA. Germline trimming cut 6 bases from V and 2 bases from J; bases unmatched to any gene: 10. The CDR3 here is CSVPGTGVFTGNTIYF. The CDR3 DNA reads TGCAGCGTGCCCGGGACAGGGGTGTTTACTGGAAACACCATATATTTT.

Regarding this clonotype: Possible read error: a much larger clone is one base away. This chain uses TRBV5-1 with TRBJ1-1; D gene uncertain. V lost 7 bases and J 3 bases, leaving 16 bases between the germline ends. The CDR3 consists of 14 residues. The germline CDR1 and CDR2 sequences are SGHRS and YFSETQ. The CDR3 nucleotides are TGCGCCAGCGGGTTGGTTTACAATCACACTGAAGCTTTCTTT. Translation: CASGLVYNHTEAFF.

The rearrangement joins TRBV5-1 to TRBJ1-1; 7 positions match TRBD1. Trimming cost V 0 bases and J 0 bases; bases outside gene matches: 5. This CDR3 is built from 16 residues. CDR1 SGHRS and CDR2 YFSETQ come from the germline V gene. The CDR3 DNA reads TGCGCCAGCAGCTTGGGAGGGGGACAGATGAACACTGAAGCTTTCTTT. Translation gives CASSLGGGQMNTEAFF.

This chain connects TRBV15 to TRBJ1-2; 7 nucleotides line up with TRBD1. Germline V CDR1 and CDR2: LNHNV, YYDKDF (reference sequence). Germline trimming cut 0 bases from V and 7 bases from J; bases unmatched to any gene: 8. This CDR3 has 15 residues. The CDR3 reads CATSRERTGTGGYTF. The DNA of the CDR3 is TGTGCCACCAGCAGAGAAAGGACAGGAACGGGTGGCTACACCTTC.

This clonotype was counted many times. J is TRBJ1-2 and V is TRBV6-1, with D perhaps TRBD1 (6 bases). In germline, CDR1 is MNHNS, CDR2 SASEGT. Deletions cut 1 base from V and 4 bases from J, with 10 bases between. The CDR3 loop spans 14 amino acids. In DNA, the CDR3 is TGTGCCAGCAGTGAAGGAGGCAGGGGCTATGGCTACACCTTC. This translates into CASSEGGRGYGYTF.

This clonotype was seen more than once but under ten times. The chain combines TRBV10-3 with TRBJ2-7, with a possible D match to TRBD2 (5 bases). Germline lookup yields CDR1 ENHRY and CDR2 SYGVKD. Trimming stripped 3 bases from V and 3 bases from J, with 12 bases between. There are 14 residues in the CDR3. The CDR3 sequence: CAISDGASFYEQYF. Written as DNA, the CDR3 is TGTGCCATCAGTGACGGTGCTAGCTTCTACGAGCAGTACTTC.